The rows below give T cell receptor beta chains drawn from one sample of a study of blood T cells in healthy people across ages. In TCRdb, the 5' RACE reads were re-called with MiXCR into one record per CDR3 protein. The repertoire holds fewer than 1.5 million distinct CDR3 sequences, with 42% as singletons. Sequences were obtained from blood. The source is a woman between 18 and 30 years old in good health. The CDR3 runs from the conserved cysteine through the conserved F or W. Fields, in order: J gene, V gene, clone size, D gene, CDR3 DNA, CDR3 protein. The D gene is left open where the match is weak. Only part of the rows carry a size: once, few, many, or a class if the clone is expanded.

>TRBJ1-4|TRBV20-1|NA|NA
TGCAGTGCCCTCGTCGAGCTGACAGGAGTAAATGAAAAACTGTTTTTT
CSALVELTGVNEKLFF
>TRBJ1-5|TRBV30|NA|NA
TGTGCCTGGAGTGTCAGGTTCCAGCCCCAGCATTTT
CAWSVRFQPQHF
>TRBJ2-7|TRBV4-1|NA|NA
TGCGCCAGCAGCCACGGCAGCCTCTACGAGCAGTACTTC
CASSHGSLYEQYF
>TRBJ2-5|TRBV6-5|NA|NA
TGTGCCAGCAGTTACTCGGGCGGAGAGACCCAGTACTTC
CASSYSGGETQYF
>TRBJ2-7|TRBV12-3/TRBV12-4|NA|TRBD1
TGTGCCAGCAGTTCGTGGGACAGGGGTCTCGAGCAGTACTTC
CASSSWDRGLEQYF
>TRBJ2-5|TRBV6-5|NA|NA
TGTGCCAGCAGGTCCATCGGGAAGACCCAGTACTTC
CASRSIGKTQYF
>TRBJ2-1|TRBV5-1|NA|TRBD2
TGCGCCAGCAGCTTGTGGCTAGCGGAGAATGAGCAGTTCTTC
CASSLWLAENEQFF
>TRBJ1-2|TRBV24-1|once|NA
TGTGCCACCAGTGAAAGGGCGAACTATGGCTACACCTTC
CATSERANYGYTF
>TRBJ1-5|TRBV28|NA|TRBD1
TGTGCCAGCCACGGCAGGGGGGCGGGCAATCAGCCCCAGCATTTT
CASHGRGAGNQPQHF
>TRBJ2-1|TRBV10-3|NA|NA
TGTGCCATCGGGGTCCGGGACTTCTCCTACAATGAGCAGTTCTTC
CAIGVRDFSYNEQFF
>TRBJ2-3|TRBV12-3/TRBV12-4|many|NA
TGTGCCAGCAGTCCTCGGGTCTCTGGAAGTGGTACGCAGTATTTT
CASSPRVSGSGTQYF
>TRBJ2-7|TRBV6-5|many|TRBD1
TGTGCCAGCAGTTACTCCGGGACAGGTCCCTACGAGCAGTACTTC
CASSYSGTGPYEQYF
>TRBJ2-7|TRBV6-1|few|TRBD2
TGTGCCAGCAGTGCTCGGGACGGGACTACGAGAGAGCAGTACTTC
CASSARDGTTREQYF
>TRBJ2-7|TRBV14|NA|NA
TGTGCCAGCAGCCAAGATTGGTTACTCTACGAGCAGTACTTC
CASSQDWLLYEQYF
>TRBJ2-1|TRBV6-1|NA|NA
TGTGTCAGCAGGCCCGACTTCAATGAGCAGTTCTTC
CVSRPDFNEQFF
>TRBJ2-7|TRBV6-6|NA|NA
TGTGCCAGCAGTTACGCTCTCGGGGACGAGCAGTACTTC
CASSYALGDEQYF
>TRBJ1-6|TRBV7-2|NA|NA
TGTGCCAGCAGCCCCCGCTCGGGGAGCTCCTATAATTCACCCCTCCACTTT
CASSPRSGSSYNSPLHF
>TRBJ2-4|TRBV10-3|NA|NA
TGTGCCATCAGTGCCACGGGGGAGCAGTACTTC
CAISATGEQYF
>TRBJ1-1|TRBV2|NA|NA
TGTGCCAGCAGACGGGGGGTCTCCACTGAAGCTTTCTTT
CASRRGVSTEAFF
>TRBJ2-7|TRBV27|many|NA
TGTGCCAGCAGTTTGATAGGGGCGTTTGAGCAGTACTTC
CASSLIGAFEQYF
>TRBJ2-5|TRBV6-1|NA|NA
TGTGCCACCCTCGGACAGACAGGCCAGGGACAGACCCAGTACTTC
CATLGQTGQGQTQYF
>TRBJ2-7|TRBV20-1|few|NA
TGCAGTGCGAAAACGGCCTCTTGGCAGTACTTC
CSAKTASWQYF
>TRBJ2-1|TRBV6-1|few|TRBD1
TGTGCCAGCAGGGAGGGACAGGGGGCTAGCAATGAGCAGTTCTTC
CASREGQGASNEQFF